Presented here are 12 T cell receptor beta chains from one specimen sequenced in a study of graft-versus-host responses after intestinal transplantation. Their cognate antigens are unknown. The repertoire was sequenced with immunoSEQ multiplex PCR; TCRdb's copy has only in-frame clones and lacks some. Here the sample spans around 67,000 clones, 90% being singletons. The sample was unstimulated CD8+ T cells sorted from spleen or lymph node cells, taken before transplant. All receptors derive from a human donor who was the organ donor for an intestinal transplant.

The chain carries TRBV27 and TRBJ2-7; 13 bases agree with TRBD2. The junction had 10 bases not matched to a gene; V was cut back by 4 bases and J by 4 bases. CDR1 is MNHEY and CDR2 is SMNVEV in the germline V gene (reference sequence). The CDR3 is made up of 17 amino acids. CDR3 in DNA: TGTGCCAGCAGTTCAACCCCCTGGACTAGCGGGGGTTACGAGCAGTACGTC. It specifies CASSSTPWTSGGYEQYV.

The chain employs TRBV4-3 and TRBJ2-3, with 13 bases fitting TRBD2. CDR1 LGHNA and CDR2 YSLEER come from the germline V gene. The CDR3 loop spans 20 amino acids. Germline trimming cut 3 bases from V and 6 bases from J; bases unmatched to any gene: 18. In nucleotides, the CDR3 is TGCGCCAGCAGCCATTTTCTCCTCGGAACTAGCGGGGGGGCGACGGATACGCAGTATTTT. This gives the protein CASSHFLLGTSGGATDTQYF.

The V call is TRBV27, the J call TRBJ2-7; tentative D call: TRBD1 (5 bases). The V end was cut by 6 bases, the J end by 0 bases, with 12 bases between. Germline lookup yields CDR1 MNHEY and CDR2 SMNVEV (reference sequence). The CDR3 runs to 14 residues. CDR3 sequence (DNA): TGTGCCAGCAGCCCTGGGGCACCCTCCTACGAGCAGTACGTC. Residues: CASSPGAPSYEQYV.

The V and J genes are TRBV21-1 and TRBJ1-4; the table assigns TRBD1, which was not confirmed against the DNA. TRBV21-1 is a listed pseudogene. CDR3 length: 19 amino acids. The chain's CDR3 is CASSKGDCRDRETNEKLFF. DNA of the CDR3: TGTGCCAGCAGCAAAGGGGACTGCCGGGACAGGGAAACTAATGAAAAACTGTTTTTT.

This clone was observed a single time. The chain carries TRBV5-1 and TRBJ2-4; 9 bases agree with TRBD2. The germline gives CDR1 SGHRS, CDR2 YFSETQ. V lost 4 bases to trimming and J lost 8 bases; unmatched junction nucleotides: 13. This CDR3 comprises 16 residues. The CDR3 is CASSLSQRSGGYIQYF. The DNA for the CDR3 is TGCGCCAGCAGCCTCTCCCAAAGGAGCGGGGGGTACATTCAGTACTTC.

The J gene is TRBJ1-6, the V gene TRBV28; possible D gene TRBD1, 5 bases. The V and J ends lost 8 bases and 7 bases respectively, with 18 bases between them. Germline CDR1 reads MDHEN; CDR2 reads SYDVKM. The CDR3 extends over 15 amino acids. CDR3 coding DNA: TGTGCCAGCCGTAGAGCAGACAGTCTGAATTCACCCCTCCACTTT. This codes for CASRRADSLNSPLHF.

The V call is TRBV6-6, the J call TRBJ1-1; TRBD1 agrees at 8 bases. V gave up 6 bases and J gave up 7 bases; unmatched junction bases: 10. The CDR3 sequence is 14 residues long. Germline CDR1 and CDR2: MNHNY and SVGAGI (reference sequence). The CDR3 loop is CASSLPGGKGEAFF. DNA of the CDR3: TGTGCCAGCAGCCTACCAGGGGGCAAGGGTGAAGCTTTCTTT.

J is TRBJ1-1 and V is TRBV30; 10 bases agree with TRBD1. The CDR3 is made up of 14 amino acids. Looked up from germline, CDR1 is GTSNPN and CDR2 is SVGIG (reference sequence). V was clipped by 7 bases and J by 4 bases; unmatched bases: 9. The CDR3 DNA reads as TGTGCCTCGTCAGCGGGACAGGGGAGCACTGAAGCTTTCTTT. This encodes CASSAGQGSTEAFF.

This chain joins TRBV29-1 and TRBJ2-1; D is possibly TRBD2 (7 bases). The CDR3 runs to 15 residues. Trimming left V 2 bases short and J 6 bases short, with 17 bases between. The germline V gene encodes CDR1 SQVTM and CDR2 ANQGSEA. The CDR3 reads CSVEKGGAPTNEQFF. CDR3 in DNA: TGCAGCGTTGAAAAGGGGGGGGCCCCGACCAATGAGCAGTTCTTC.

This chain connects TRBV28 to TRBJ2-5, with 9 bases identical to TRBD1. The CDR3 spans 17 residues. Per germline, CDR1 MDHEN and CDR2 SYDVKM. Unmatched junction bases numbered 12, after V lost 4 bases and J lost 3 bases. The CDR3 here is CASSSLDRGGLEETQYF. CDR3 DNA sequence: TGTGCCAGCAGTTCCCTGGACAGGGGAGGTCTGGAAGAGACCCAGTACTTC.

The CDR3 here is CASSAPRGDEKLFF. The CDR3 DNA reads as TGTGCCAGCAGCGCCCCCCGGGGTGATGAAAAACTGTTTTTT. This chain links TRBV9 with TRBJ1-4; D remains unclear. The germline gives CDR1 SGDLS, CDR2 YYNGEE. The CDR3 extends over 14 amino acids. V lost 3 bases and J lost 6, with 12 bases in between.

The chain links TRBV6-1 to TRBJ2-2; the D gene is possibly TRBD1 (5 bases). This CDR3 comprises 11 residues. Germline loops: CDR1 MNHNS, CDR2 SASEGT. The V end was cut by 9 bases, the J end by 6 bases, with 8 bases between. CDR3 DNA sequence: TGTGCCAGTTTACAGGCCGGGGAGCTGTTTTTT. It specifies CASLQAGELFF.